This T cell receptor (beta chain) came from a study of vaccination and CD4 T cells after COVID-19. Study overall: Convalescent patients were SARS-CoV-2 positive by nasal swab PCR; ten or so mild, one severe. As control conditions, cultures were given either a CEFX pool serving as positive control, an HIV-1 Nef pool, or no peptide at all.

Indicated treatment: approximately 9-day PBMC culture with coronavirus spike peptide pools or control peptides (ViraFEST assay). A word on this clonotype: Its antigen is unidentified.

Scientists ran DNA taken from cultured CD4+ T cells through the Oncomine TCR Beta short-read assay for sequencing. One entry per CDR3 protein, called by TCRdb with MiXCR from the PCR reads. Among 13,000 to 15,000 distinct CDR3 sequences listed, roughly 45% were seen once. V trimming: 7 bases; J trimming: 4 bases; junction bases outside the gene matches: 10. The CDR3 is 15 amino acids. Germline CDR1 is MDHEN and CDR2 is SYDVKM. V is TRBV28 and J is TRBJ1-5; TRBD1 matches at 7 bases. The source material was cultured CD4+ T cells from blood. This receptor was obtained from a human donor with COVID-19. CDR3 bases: TGTGCCAGCACCGTAACCGGGACAGATAATCAGCCCCAGCATTTT. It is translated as CASTVTGTDNQPQHF.